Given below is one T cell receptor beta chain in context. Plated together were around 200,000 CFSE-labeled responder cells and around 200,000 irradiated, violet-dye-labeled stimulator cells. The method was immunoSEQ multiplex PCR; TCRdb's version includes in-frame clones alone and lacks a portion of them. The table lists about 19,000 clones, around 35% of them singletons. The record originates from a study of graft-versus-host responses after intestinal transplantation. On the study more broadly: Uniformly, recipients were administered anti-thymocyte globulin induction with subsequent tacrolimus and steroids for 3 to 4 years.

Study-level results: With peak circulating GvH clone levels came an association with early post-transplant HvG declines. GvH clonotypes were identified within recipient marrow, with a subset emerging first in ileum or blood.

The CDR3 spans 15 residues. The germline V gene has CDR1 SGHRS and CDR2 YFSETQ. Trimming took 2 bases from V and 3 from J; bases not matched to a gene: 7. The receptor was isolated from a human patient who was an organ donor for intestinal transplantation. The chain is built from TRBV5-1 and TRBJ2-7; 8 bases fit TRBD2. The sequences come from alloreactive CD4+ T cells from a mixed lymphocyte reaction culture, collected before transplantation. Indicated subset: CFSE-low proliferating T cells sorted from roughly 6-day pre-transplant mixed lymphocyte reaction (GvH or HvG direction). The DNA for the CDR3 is TGCGCCAGCAGCTTCGGTAGCGGGGTAGACTACGAGCAGTACTTC. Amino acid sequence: CASSFGSGVDYEQYF. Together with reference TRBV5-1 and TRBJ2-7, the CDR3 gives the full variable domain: KAGVTQTPRYLIKTRGQQVTLSCSPISGHRSVSWYQQTPGQGLQFLFEYFSETQRNKGNFPGRFSGRQFSNSRSEMNVSTLELGDSALYLCASSFGSGVDYEQYFGPGTRLTVT.